Listed below are T cell receptor beta chains from one sample, sequenced in a study of T-cell reconstitution after alpha-beta-depleted transplantation in children. TCRdb fed the PCR reads into MiXCR, producing one record per CDR3 protein. This table holds some 72,000 distinct CDR3 sequences, 6% to 8% found once. Sequenced material: PBMCs from the stem cell graft donor, taken from the stem cell graft. The receptors derive from a human donor who donated a stem cell graft to a child with acute lymphoblastic leukemia. Each CDR3 is given with its conserved first and last residue. D genes are given only for firm matches. Clone sizes are given selectively: once, few, many, or a class where the clone is expanded.

j_call,d_call,cdr3_length,v_call,clone_size,cdr3_nt,cdr3_aa
TRBJ1-4,TRBD1,17,TRBV4-1,many,TGCGCCAGCAGCCAAGTAAGAGGAGGACAGGGTGGAGAAAAACTGTTTTTT,CASSQVRGGQGGEKLFF
TRBJ1-1,.,15,TRBV14,many,TGTGCCAGCAGCCGGACGGGCGTCCGGAACACTGAAGCTTTCTTT,CASSRTGVRNTEAFF
TRBJ2-3,.,14,TRBV10-3,many,TGTGCCATCAGTGAGTCCCCAACCACAGATACGCAGTATTTT,CAISESPTTDTQYF
TRBJ2-1,TRBD1,20,TRBV9,many,TGTGCCAGCAGCGTTAGACCGGGACAGGGGGCTCTAGACCTCTACAATGAGCAGTTCTTC,CASSVRPGQGALDLYNEQFF
TRBJ1-5,.,15,TRBV12-3/TRBV12-4,many,TGTGCCAGCAGTTTTTTACGGGGGGGCAATCAGCCCCAGCATTTT,CASSFLRGGNQPQHF
TRBJ2-7,TRBD2,18,TRBV2,.,TGTGCCAGCAGGGCCGGGACTAGCGGGAGAGGGACCCCTTACGAGCAGTACTTC,CASRAGTSGRGTPYEQYF
TRBJ2-5,TRBD2,15,TRBV7-9,.,TGTGCCAGCTCCGGGGTAGCGGGAGGAGGAGAGACCCAGTACTTC,CASSGVAGGGETQYF
TRBJ2-5,.,13,TRBV2,few,TGTGCCAGCATCGGGACCGCGAAGGGGACCCAGTACTTC,CASIGTAKGTQYF
TRBJ2-1,TRBD2,16,TRBV6-2/TRBV6-3,.,TGTGCCAGCAGTTCCTTAGCGGGGGGCCAACGGGATGAGCAGTTCTTC,CASSSLAGGQRDEQFF
TRBJ1-1,TRBD1,17,TRBV9,many,TGTGCCAGCAGCGCAGGACAGGGATGGAGCATGAACACTGAAGCTTTCTTT,CASSAGQGWSMNTEAFF
TRBJ1-4,.,15,TRBV4-3,many,TGCGCCAGCAGCCTCGACACAGCAACTAATGAAAAACTGTTTTTT,CASSLDTATNEKLFF
TRBJ1-5,.,15,TRBV12-3/TRBV12-4,many,TGTGCCAGCAGTTTGACAGGCGGTAGCAATCAGCCCCAGCATTTT,CASSLTGGSNQPQHF
TRBJ2-3,TRBD2,12,TRBV12-3/TRBV12-4,many,TGTGCCAGTGGGACTAACACAGATACGCAGTATTTT,CASGTNTDTQYF